Listed below are T cell receptor beta chains from one sample, sequenced in a study of blood T cell repertoires in COVID-19. Clones were read by immunoSEQ multiplex PCR, and TCRdb kept only the in-frame ones, dropping some. The sample lists hundreds of thousands of clones, roughly 84% seen once, with about 2.7% in the top ten. What was sequenced was PBMCs or T cells enriched from blood (not recorded which). The source of these receptors is a woman aged 25 to 39 who had recovered from COVID-19. Each CDR3 is given with its conserved first and last residue. A D gene is named only where the DNA matches it firmly. Where a row states a size, it is once, few, many or the class of an expanded clone; other rows omit it.

size: .; V: TRBV4-1; J: TRBJ1-1; D: TRBD1; CDR3: CASSQVQGTEAFF; DNA: TGCGCCAGCAGCCAGGTACAGGGGACTGAAGCTTTCTTT
size: few; V: TRBV7-6; J: TRBJ1-2; D: TRBD1; CDR3: CASSLGQGPQGYTF; DNA: TGTGCCAGCAGCTTAGGACAGGGTCCTCAAGGCTACACCTTC
size: .; V: TRBV7-8; J: TRBJ2-1; D: TRBD2; CDR3: CASSPRGWRGGENEQFF; DNA: TGTGCCAGCAGCCCTAGGGGCTGGCGGGGGGGCGAAAATGAGCAGTTCTTC
size: .; V: TRBV7-2; J: TRBJ2-1; D: TRBD2; CDR3: CASSPLWTSGVGNEQFF; DNA: TGTGCCAGCAGCCCCCTCTGGACTAGCGGGGTAGGGAATGAGCAGTTCTTC
size: .; V: TRBV28; J: TRBJ1-4; D: TRBD1; CDR3: CASSGQATTNEKLFF; DNA: TGTGCCAGCAGTGGACAGGCAACAACTAATGAAAAACTGTTTTTT
size: .; V: TRBV28; J: TRBJ2-6; D: .; CDR3: CASSFPAGANVLTF; DNA: TGTGCCAGCAGTTTCCCAGCTGGGGCCAACGTCCTGACTTTC
size: .; V: TRBV3-1/TRBV3-2; J: TRBJ2-2; D: TRBD2; CDR3: CASSRIGGRDTGELFF; DNA: TGTGCCAGCAGCCGGATCGGGGGGAGGGACACCGGGGAGCTGTTTTTT
size: few; V: TRBV2; J: TRBJ1-6; D: .; CDR3: CASKTANSPLHF; DNA: TGTGCCAGCAAGACAGCCAATTCACCCCTCCACTTT
size: .; V: TRBV5-1; J: TRBJ2-5; D: TRBD2; CDR3: CASSLGPSGKQETQYF; DNA: TGCGCCAGCAGCTTGGGGCCTAGCGGGAAACAAGAGACCCAGTACTTC
size: .; V: TRBV27; J: TRBJ2-7; D: .; CDR3: CASSPLRHYEQYF; DNA: TGTGCCAGCAGTCCCCTCCGACACTACGAGCAGTACTTC
size: .; V: TRBV7-9; J: TRBJ1-2; D: .; CDR3: CASSLGDYGYTF; DNA: TGTGCCAGCAGCTTAGGAGATTATGGCTACACCTTC
size: .; V: TRBV19; J: TRBJ1-2; D: TRBD1; CDR3: CASSGWTGVHGYTF; DNA: TGTGCCAGTAGTGGCTGGACAGGGGTACATGGCTACACCTTC
size: .; V: TRBV6-5; J: TRBJ2-3; D: TRBD2; CDR3: CASRQGLDTDTQYF; DNA: TGTGCCAGCAGACAGGGACTAGACACAGATACGCAGTATTTT